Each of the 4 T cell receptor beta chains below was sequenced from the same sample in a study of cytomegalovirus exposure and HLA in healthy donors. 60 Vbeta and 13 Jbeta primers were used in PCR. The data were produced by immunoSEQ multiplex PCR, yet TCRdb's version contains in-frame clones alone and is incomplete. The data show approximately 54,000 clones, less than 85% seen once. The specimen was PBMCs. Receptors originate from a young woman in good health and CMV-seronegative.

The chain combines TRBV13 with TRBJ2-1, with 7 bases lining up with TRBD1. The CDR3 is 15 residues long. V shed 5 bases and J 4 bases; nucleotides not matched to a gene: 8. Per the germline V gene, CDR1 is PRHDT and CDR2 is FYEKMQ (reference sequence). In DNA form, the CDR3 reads TGTGCCAGCAGCCCGGGACAGACGAAATACAATGAGCAGTTCTTC. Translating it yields CASSPGQTKYNEQFF.

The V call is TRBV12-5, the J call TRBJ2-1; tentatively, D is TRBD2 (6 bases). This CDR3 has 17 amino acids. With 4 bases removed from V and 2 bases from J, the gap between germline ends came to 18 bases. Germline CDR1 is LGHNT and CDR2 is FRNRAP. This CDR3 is CASGSISGLLTYNEQFF. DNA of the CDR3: TGTGCTAGTGGTTCCATTAGCGGTCTTCTCACCTACAATGAGCAGTTCTTC.

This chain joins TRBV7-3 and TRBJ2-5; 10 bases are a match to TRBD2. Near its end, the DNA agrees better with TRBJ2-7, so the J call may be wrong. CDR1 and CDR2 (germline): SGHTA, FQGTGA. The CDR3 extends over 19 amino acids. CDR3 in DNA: TGTGCCAGCAGCTTAACGTACAGTAGCGGGAGGTATCTGCTGAGCGAGCAGTACTTC. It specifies CASSLTYSSGRYLLSEQYF.

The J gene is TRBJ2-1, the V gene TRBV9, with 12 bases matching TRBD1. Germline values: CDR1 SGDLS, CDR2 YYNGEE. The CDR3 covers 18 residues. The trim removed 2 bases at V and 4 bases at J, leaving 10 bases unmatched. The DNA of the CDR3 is TGTGCCAGCAGCGTTTTGGGGGGGACAGGGGGCTTGTACAATGAGCAGTTCTTC. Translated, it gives CASSVLGGTGGLYNEQFF.